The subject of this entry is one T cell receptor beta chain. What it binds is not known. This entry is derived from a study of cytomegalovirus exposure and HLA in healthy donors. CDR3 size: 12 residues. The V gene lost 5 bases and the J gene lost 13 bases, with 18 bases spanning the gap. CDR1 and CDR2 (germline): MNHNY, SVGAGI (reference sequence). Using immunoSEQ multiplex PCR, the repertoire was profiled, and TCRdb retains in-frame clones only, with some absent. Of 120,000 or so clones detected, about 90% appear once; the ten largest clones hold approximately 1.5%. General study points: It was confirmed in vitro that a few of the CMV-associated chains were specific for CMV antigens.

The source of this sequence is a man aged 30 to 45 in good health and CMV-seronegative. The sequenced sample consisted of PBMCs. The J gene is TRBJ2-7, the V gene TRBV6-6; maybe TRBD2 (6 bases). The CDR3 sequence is CASSPSGVAYYF. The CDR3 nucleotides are TGTGCCAGCAGTCCATCGGGGGTTGCGTATTACTTC.